What follows are 14 T cell receptor beta chains derived from one specimen sequenced in a study of T cell responses to AZD1222 COVID-19 vaccine. Data came from immunoSEQ multiplex PCR; TCRdb stores just in-frame clones and leaves some out. This table has 95,000 to 110,000 clones, around 90% appearing once. Material: peripheral blood, obtained 28 days after the second AZD1222 dose. The receptors were sampled from an adult who received the AZD1222 COVID-19 vaccine.

This chain links TRBV5-6 with TRBJ2-2; perhaps TRBD2 as D (5 bases). Per the germline V gene, CDR1 is SGHDT and CDR2 is YYEEEE. Trimming removed 1 base from V and 5 bases from J, with 12 bases in between. The CDR3 is 15 residues long. For the CDR3, the DNA is TGTGCCAGCAGCTTGCGGGGAAGGTTGACCGGGGAGCTGTTTTTT. It is translated as CASSLRGRLTGELFF.

This chain joins TRBV7-8 and TRBJ1-2; D remains ambiguous. Per the germline V gene, CDR1 is SGHVS and CDR2 is FQNEAQ. The ends were cut back, 0 bases at V and 4 bases at J, with 9 bases in the middle. CDR3 length: 14 amino acids. The CDR3 sequence is CASSLAARSYGYTF. CDR3 bases: TGTGCCAGCAGCTTAGCTGCTCGATCCTATGGCTACACCTTC.

The CDR3 region is CSIGTGLRDYTF. The CDR3 nucleotides read TGCAGCATCGGGACAGGGCTTCGCGACTACACCTTC. The chain links TRBV29-1 to TRBJ1-2, with 9 bases fitting TRBD1. Germline values: CDR1 SQVTM, CDR2 ANQGSEA. The V gene end was trimmed by 8 bases and the J gene end by 10 bases; junction bases not matched to a gene: 11. The CDR3 runs to 12 residues.

V usage is TRBV4-1 and J usage is TRBJ2-4; 8 bases match TRBD2. The length of the CDR3 is 17 residues. CDR1 is MGHRA and CDR2 is YSYEKL in the germline V gene. V lost 1 base to trimming and J lost 3 bases; unmatched junction nucleotides: 8. The CDR3 DNA sequence: TGCGCCAGCAGCCAAGGTGTCGGGGGGGCTATCAAAAACATTCAGTACTTC. It codes for CASSQGVGGAIKNIQYF.

V gene TRBV5-1 combines with J gene TRBJ2-2; 9 bases agree with TRBD2. CDR1 is SGHRS, CDR2 YFSETQ, per germline. The CDR3 consists of 18 residues. V shed 4 bases and J 0 bases; nucleotides not matched to a gene: 10. The CDR3 is CASSRTSASGANTGELFF. For the CDR3, the DNA is TGCGCCAGCAGCCGAACTTCGGCTAGCGGGGCGAACACCGGGGAGCTGTTTTTT.

The gene calls are TRBV29-1 and TRBJ1-3; tentatively, D is TRBD1 (5 bases). Trimming took off 7 bases at V and 9 bases at J, with 16 bases between the two ends. Germline lookup yields CDR1 SQVTM and CDR2 ANQGSEA. This CDR3 comprises 12 residues. The CDR3 DNA follows: TGCAGCGCGATATACCCCGGGGGCACCATATATTTT. Translating gives CSAIYPGGTIYF.

This CDR3 reads CASSQPRGAFSYNEQFF. In nucleotides, the CDR3 is TGTGCCAGCAGCCAACCCCGAGGGGCCTTTTCCTACAATGAGCAGTTCTTC. The chain employs TRBV3-1 (or the pseudogene TRBV3-2) and TRBJ2-1; D may match TRBD1 or TRBD2 (5 bases each). The CDR3 is 17 amino acids. The V gene lost 2 bases and the J gene lost 1 base, with 15 bases spanning the gap. Germline lookup yields CDR1 LGHDT and CDR2 YNNKEL (reference sequence).

J is TRBJ2-7 and V is TRBV4-1, with D unclear. The CDR3 length is 16 residues. Germline CDR1 is MGHRA and CDR2 is YSYEKL. V was clipped by 0 bases and J by 0 bases, with 12 bases between them. This CDR3 reads CASSQEPGISSYEQYF. In nucleotides, the CDR3 is TGCGCCAGCAGCCAAGAGCCGGGTATTAGCTCCTACGAGCAGTACTTC.

This chain joins TRBV5-1 and TRBJ1-2; 7 nucleotides line up with TRBD1. This CDR3 region has 14 residues. CDR1 and CDR2 from the germline V gene are SGHRS and YFSETQ. Unmatched junction bases numbered 10, after V lost 4 bases and J lost 7 bases. In nucleotides, the CDR3 is TGCGCCAGCAGCCAGATTACAGGGGCTCGTGGCTACACCTTC. Translating it yields CASSQITGARGYTF.

The rearrangement joins TRBV30 to TRBJ2-7; weak D call: TRBD2 (5 bases). The V gene lost 3 bases and the J gene lost 3 bases, with 21 bases spanning the gap. The CDR3 extends over 16 amino acids. Germline values: CDR1 GTSNPN, CDR2 SVGIG (reference sequence). The CDR3 is CAWRAPQAGGYYEQYF. The CDR3 nucleotides read TGTGCCTGGAGGGCTCCGCAGGCGGGCGGCTACTACGAGCAGTACTTC.

The chain joins TRBV30 to TRBJ1-2; D uncertain. Deletions cut 4 bases from V and 8 bases from J, with 20 bases between. The CDR3 contains 14 residues. The germline CDR1 and CDR2 sequences are GTSNPN and SVGIG (reference sequence). CDR3 DNA sequence: TGTGCCTGGACAGGAGGCACATTCTCAAACGGCTACACCTTC. Translating it yields CAWTGGTFSNGYTF.

The chain carries TRBV29-1 and TRBJ1-3; D remains unclear. The CDR3 loop spans 15 amino acids. The V end was cut by 4 bases, the J end by 2 bases, with 15 bases between. In germline, CDR1 is SQVTM, CDR2 ANQGSEA. CDR3 DNA sequence: TGCAGCGTTGCCTATAATTTCGAGCCTGGAAACACCATATATTTT. This gives the protein CSVAYNFEPGNTIYF. Complete variable domain (other parts from reference TRBV29-1 and TRBJ1-3): SAVISQKPSRDICQRGTSLTIQCQVDSQVTMMFWYRQQPGQSLTLIATANQGSEATYESGFVIDKFPISRPNLTFSTLTVSNMSPEDSSIYLCSVAYNFEPGNTIYFGEGSWLTVV.

The table lists this clone with a count of one. This chain uses TRBV11-2 with TRBJ2-1, with a tentative D call TRBD2 (5 bases). The CDR3 length is 14 residues. V was shortened by 8 bases and J by 2 bases, with 13 bases between the two germline ends. Germline-derived CDR1 and CDR2 are SGHAT and FQNNGV. DNA for the CDR3: TGTGCCAGCGGGAGAGCGGTTACCTACAATGAGCAGTTCTTC. Translation: CASGRAVTYNEQFF.

This clone was seen just once. The CDR3 sequence: CSVEGKGAGGYTF. The DNA for the CDR3 is TGCAGCGTTGAAGGGAAGGGGGCTGGGGGCTACACCTTC. This chain links TRBV29-1 with TRBJ1-2; 7 nucleotides match TRBD1. The CDR3 consists of 13 residues. The J segment lost 8 bases and the V segment lost 1 base, leaving 7 bases of the junction unmatched. The V gene's germline CDR1 is SQVTM and CDR2 ANQGSEA.